The 28 T cell receptor beta chains below all came from one sample that was sequenced in a study of human T cells and chemical hapten exposure (dated by TCRdb to about 2021). Libraries came from RACE. The instrument given in TCRdb is NextSeq 500. TCRdb's own reprocessing of the public reads used fastp at Q25 and MiXCR and kept productive beta chains. Identical CDR3 proteins give one entry, which carries the most common genes and DNA. This sample comprises approximately 46,000 distinct CDR3 sequences, 9.5% to 10% of them detected only once. The ten largest clones add up to 11% to 15% of the sample. Interpreted using the paper, the time point label stands for: patch test 2, 6 weeks after DPC sensitization. According to the study, the label for this sample's treatment or condition signals: therapeutic diphenylcyclopropenone sensitization with weekly scalp DPC. Total RNA was extracted from unfractionated whole blood that had been collected in Tempus Blood RNA tubes.

The specimen was whole blood, collected in connection with sensitization to the hapten diphenylcyclopropenone (DPC). The receptor set was obtained from a woman aged 25 to 39 with alopecia areata. Some clones in this sample may be carry-over from other donors' samples.

This clonotype has just a few counts. V is TRBV6-2 or TRBV6-3 and J is TRBJ2-1; TRBD2 matches at 10 bases. V was clipped by 6 bases and J by 10 bases; unmatched bases: 6. CDR1 and CDR2 from the germline V gene are MNHEY and SVGEGT. This CDR3 has 13 residues. The CDR3 loop is CASSRAGGLEQFF. CDR3 bases: TGTGCCAGCAGCAGAGCGGGGGGGCTCGAGCAGTTCTTC.

This clonotype was detected a few times. The chain recombines TRBV7-2 with TRBJ2-7; TRBD1 might be the D (6 bases). Trimming pared 0 bases from V and 5 bases from J, leaving 11 bases between. Germline V lookup: CDR1 SGHTA, CDR2 FQGNSA. CDR3 length: 14 amino acids. CDR3 amino acids: CASSLAIQGNEQYF. CDR3 DNA: TGTGCCAGCAGCTTAGCGATACAGGGTAACGAGCAGTACTTC. Full variable domain (missing parts from reference TRBV7-2 and TRBJ2-7): GAGVSQSPSNKVTEKGKDVELRCDPISGHTALYWYRQSLGQGLEFLIYFQGNSAPDKSGLPSDRFSAERTGGSVSTLTIQRTQQEDSAVYLCASSLAIQGNEQYFGPGTRLTVT.

Only a few counts were recorded for this clonotype. J is TRBJ1-3 and V is TRBV7-2, with D hard to call. Trimming shortened V by 1 base and J by 3 bases, and 7 bases separated the two germline ends. The CDR3 totals 14 residues. Germline-derived CDR1 and CDR2 are SGHTA and FQGNSA. The CDR3 DNA is TGTGCCAGCAGCTTAGTGGAGGTTGGAAACACCATATATTTT. As protein: CASSLVEVGNTIYF.

The genes are TRBV29-1 and TRBJ2-3; 7 nucleotides match TRBD2. Germline V gene sequence: CDR1 SQVTM, CDR2 ANQGSEA. This CDR3 is 13 amino acids long. J lost 3 bases, V lost 3 bases, and 3 bases had no gene match. The CDR3 bases are TGCAGCGTTGATGGGGGGGAGACAGATACGCAGTATTTT. Protein: CSVDGGETDTQYF.

In this sample, this clonotype turned up many times. The CDR3 here is CASSVYLQGVTNIQYF. CDR3 nucleotides: TGTGCCAGTAGTGTTTATCTTCAGGGCGTCACTAACATTCAGTACTTC. The chain couples TRBV19 to TRBJ2-4; tentative D call: TRBD1 (5 bases). Germline-derived CDR1 and CDR2 are LNHDA and SQIVND (reference sequence). The germline V and J ends were trimmed by 5 bases and 7 bases, with 21 bases remaining between them. The CDR3 covers 16 residues.

This chain links TRBV7-2 with TRBJ2-5; D tentatively reads TRBD1 or TRBD2 (5 bases each). The CDR3 is made up of 15 amino acids. V was pared by 3 bases and J by 5 bases, with 16 bases between. Germline CDR1 reads SGHTA; CDR2 reads FQGNSA. CDR3 residues: CASSFPNLREETQYF. CDR3 nucleotide sequence: TGTGCCAGCAGCTTCCCCAACCTCAGGGAGGAGACCCAGTACTTC.

This clonotype was recorded at least ten times. V is TRBV19 and J is TRBJ2-1; 16 bases map to TRBD2. The CDR3 totals 16 residues. Trimming took 5 bases from V and 9 from J; bases not matched to a gene: 7. The germline gives CDR1 LNHDA, CDR2 SQIVND (reference sequence). The CDR3 DNA reads TGTGCCAGTAGTGCGGGACTAGCGGGGGGGCCCGTTGAGCAGTTCTTC. Its protein product is CASSAGLAGGPVEQFF.

This clonotype was counted ten times or more. The chain links TRBV12-3 or TRBV12-4 to TRBJ2-7, with D uncertain. Trimming shortened V by 5 bases and J by 2 bases, and 4 bases separated the two germline ends. The CDR3 is made up of 11 amino acids. The CDR3 sequence: CASSHTYEQYF. CDR3 DNA sequence: TGTGCCAGCAGTCACACCTACGAGCAGTACTTC.

By share, this clonotype ranks as medium-sized (0.01 to 0.1%). This chain uses TRBV7-2 with TRBJ2-1; 14 bases map to TRBD2. V trimming: 3 bases; J trimming: 5 bases; junction bases outside the gene matches: 3. Germline CDR1 SGHTA, CDR2 FQGNSA. The CDR3 totals 16 residues. CDR3 nucleotides: TGTGCCAGCAGCTTCCAGGGACTAGCGGGGGACAATGAGCAGTTCTTC. This encodes CASSFQGLAGDNEQFF.

This clonotype was recorded at least ten times. The chain has TRBV6-5 and TRBJ2-7; a possible D gene is TRBD1 (7 bases). Trimming pared 5 bases from V and 3 bases from J, leaving 14 bases between. The CDR3 is made up of 14 amino acids. The germline V gene encodes CDR1 MNHEY and CDR2 SVGAGI. CDR3: CASSRQGGGYEQYF. The CDR3 DNA sequence: TGTGCCAGCAGTCGACAGGGAGGCGGCTACGAGCAGTACTTC.

A note on this clonotype: It may be a read error: a sequence one base away is much more abundant. The J gene is TRBJ2-7, the V gene TRBV11-1; the D is unclear. This CDR3 spans 13 amino acids. Looked up from germline, CDR1 is SGHAT and CDR2 is FQDESV (reference sequence). The CDR3 region is CVSSLQLSYEQYF. The CDR3 DNA reads as TGTGTCAGCAGCTTACAGCTTTCCTACGAGCAGTACTTC. Full variable domain (missing parts from reference TRBV11-1 and TRBJ2-7): EAEVAQSPRYKITEKSQAVAFWCDPISGHATLYWYRQILGQGPELLVQFQDESVVDDSQLPKDRFSAERLKGVDSTLKIQPAELGDSAMYLCVSSLQLSYEQYFGPGTRLTVT.

This clonotype was picked up a small number of times. CDR3 in DNA: TGCGCCAGCAGCTTGGCCGAAAGGGCTGCACCCAATGAGCAGTTCTTC. This codes for CASSLAERAAPNEQFF. The V and J genes are TRBV5-1 and TRBJ2-1; D remains ambiguous. Trimming took off 0 bases at V and 6 bases at J, with 16 bases between the two ends. CDR3 length: 16 amino acids. The germline V gene has CDR1 SGHRS and CDR2 YFSETQ.

This clonotype was seen at least ten times. A junction end diverges from the germline sequence, so it may reflect a read error. V and J are TRBV7-2 and TRBJ2-5; D is possibly TRBD1 (6 bases). This CDR3 spans 15 amino acids. Germline CDR1 is SGHTA and CDR2 is FQGNSA. The CDR3 spells CASSSTGNLQEPQYF. The CDR3 coding sequence is TGTGCCAGCAGCTCGACAGGAAACTTACAAGAGCCCCAGTACTTC.

This clonotype has a count of ten or more. This chain uses TRBV18 with TRBJ2-7; maybe TRBD1 (5 bases). Germline V gene data show CDR1 as KGHSH and CDR2 as LQKENI. V lost 5 bases and J 0 bases, leaving 8 bases between the germline ends. The CDR3 is made up of 13 amino acids. CDR3 residues: CASSRTSSYEQYF. The CDR3, as DNA: TGTGCCAGCTCAAGGACAAGCTCCTACGAGCAGTACTTC. Looking up the rest from reference TRBV18 and TRBJ2-7 gives the full variable domain: NAGVMQNPRHLVRRRGQEARLRCSPMKGHSHVYWYRQLPEEGLKFMVYLQKENIIDESGMPKERFSAEFPKEGPSILRIQQVVRGDSAAYFCASSRTSSYEQYFGPGTRLTVT.

V gene TRBV27 combines with J gene TRBJ2-7, with a possible D match to TRBD1 (6 bases). The CDR3 has 15 amino acids. The germline V gene has CDR1 MNHEY and CDR2 SMNVEV (reference sequence). The ends were cut back, 4 bases at V and 4 bases at J, with 17 bases in the middle. CDR3 DNA: TGTGCCAGCAGTTCTAACACAGGGAAACAGTACGAGCAGTACTTC. Its protein product is CASSSNTGKQYEQYF.

The rearrangement joins TRBV6-1 to TRBJ1-3, with unresolved D. Germline V gene sequence: CDR1 MNHNS, CDR2 SASEGT. Trimming took off 4 bases at V and 0 bases at J, with 7 bases between the two ends. This CDR3 spans 14 amino acids. The chain's CDR3 is CASSADNSGNTIYF. CDR3 bases: TGTGCCAGCAGTGCTGACAACTCTGGAAACACCATATATTTT.

V gene TRBV6-2 or TRBV6-3 combines with J gene TRBJ2-7; D call uncertain. The ends were cut back, 4 bases at V and 6 bases at J, with 7 bases in the middle. The CDR3 is 11 residues long. In germline, CDR1 is MNHEY, CDR2 SVGEGT. In nucleotides, the CDR3 is TGTGCCAGCAGTTTCGCCGCCGAGCAGTACTTC. This sequence encodes CASSFAAEQYF.

In this sample, this clonotype turned up a few times. This chain links TRBV28 with TRBJ1-2; the D gene is possibly TRBD1 (6 bases). Germline CDR1 MDHEN, CDR2 SYDVKM. This CDR3 has 15 residues. Trimming removed 5 bases at V and 2 bases at J, with 15 bases between. The CDR3: CASSNTGSVNYGYTF. The CDR3 nucleotides read TGTGCCAGCAGTAACACAGGGTCGGTCAACTATGGCTACACCTTC.

The chain recombines TRBV5-1 with TRBJ2-5, with D unresolved. The germline CDR1 and CDR2 sequences are SGHRS and YFSETQ. Trimming left V 3 bases short and J 1 base short, with 10 bases between. The CDR3 has 14 amino acids. The DNA of the CDR3 is TGCGCCAGCAGCTATCAGAGCGTCCAAGAGACCCAGTACTTC. As protein: CASSYQSVQETQYF.

V is TRBV28 and J is TRBJ2-6; a possible D gene is TRBD1 (6 bases). CDR3 length: 20 amino acids. Trimming took off 2 bases at V and 0 bases at J, with 20 bases between the two ends. The V gene's germline CDR1 is MDHEN and CDR2 SYDVKM. As DNA, the CDR3 is TGTGCCAGCAGTTTACAGGGGACAATGGGTGGGAACTCTGGGGCCAACGTCCTGACTTTC. Translating it yields CASSLQGTMGGNSGANVLTF.

Many counts were recorded for this clonotype. V is TRBV20-1 and J is TRBJ1-2; possible D gene TRBD1, 5 bases. Per the germline V gene, CDR1 is DFQATT and CDR2 is SNEGSKA (reference sequence). This CDR3 contains 12 residues. With 2 bases removed from V and 5 bases from J, the gap between germline ends came to 9 bases. The CDR3 loop is CSARRQFYGYTF. In DNA form, the CDR3 reads TGCAGTGCTAGAAGACAGTTTTATGGCTACACCTTC.

The chain is built from TRBV19 and TRBJ1-5; D is unresolved. CDR3 length: 16 residues. V lost 5 bases and J lost 4, with 18 bases in between. Germline V lookup: CDR1 LNHDA, CDR2 SQIVND (reference sequence). CDR3 region: CASSASDAVLNQPQHF. DNA for the CDR3: TGTGCCAGTAGTGCCTCGGACGCCGTATTAAATCAGCCCCAGCATTTT.

The genes are TRBV20-1 and TRBJ1-5, with D possibly TRBD1 on 5 matching bases. Trimming left V 3 bases short and J 0 bases short, with 18 bases between. Germline CDR1 is DFQATT and CDR2 is SNEGSKA (reference sequence). The CDR3 totals 17 residues. The CDR3 nucleotides read TGCAGTGCTAGTAGGGGATGGACGGCTTATAGCAATCAGCCCCAGCATTTT. Its translation: CSASRGWTAYSNQPQHF.

The chain couples TRBV2 to TRBJ1-6; no definite D call. Trimming removed 3 bases at V and 7 bases at J, with 13 bases between. The CDR3 has 15 amino acids. In germline, CDR1 is SNHLY, CDR2 FYNNEI. CDR3 amino acids: CASSEEGRENSPLHF. The CDR3 nucleotides are TGTGCCAGCAGTGAGGAGGGAAGGGAAAATTCACCCCTCCACTTT.

As for this clonotype: Possible read error: a much larger clone is one base away. The rearrangement uses TRBV6-5 and TRBJ1-2, with D unresolved. This CDR3 contains 15 residues. Per germline, CDR1 MNHEY and CDR2 SVGAGI. The CDR3 nucleotides read TGTGCCAGCAGTTCTTCACGGGCAACTAACTATGGCCACACCTTC. Translating it yields CASSSSRATNYGHTF.

This clonotype appeared many times. The chain links TRBV7-2 to TRBJ1-2, with D maybe TRBD1 (5 bases). Trimming stripped 5 bases from V and 0 bases from J, with 13 bases between. The CDR3 is made up of 15 amino acids. Per germline, CDR1 SGHTA and CDR2 FQGNSA. The CDR3 loop is CASSLGRGANYGYTF. Here the CDR3 DNA reads TGTGCCAGCAGCCTAGGGAGGGGAGCTAACTATGGCTACACCTTC.

In nucleotides, the CDR3 is TGTGCCAGCAGCTTAGAACTAGCGGGGGGGCGCAATGAGCAGTTCTTC. Translation: CASSLELAGGRNEQFF. The rearrangement joins TRBV7-2 to TRBJ2-1; 13 nucleotides align to TRBD2. The J segment lost 6 bases and the V segment lost 1 base, leaving 3 bases of the junction unmatched. The CDR3 extends over 16 amino acids. Germline V gene sequence: CDR1 SGHTA, CDR2 FQGNSA.

This clonotype was counted at least ten times. The chain couples TRBV7-2 to TRBJ2-1; D is unresolved. The CDR3 runs to 11 residues. CDR1 and CDR2 from the germline V gene are SGHTA and FQGNSA. V lost 5 bases and J lost 5, with 4 bases in between. Here the CDR3 reads CASSANNEQFF. The CDR3, as DNA: TGTGCCAGCAGCGCCAACAATGAGCAGTTCTTC.